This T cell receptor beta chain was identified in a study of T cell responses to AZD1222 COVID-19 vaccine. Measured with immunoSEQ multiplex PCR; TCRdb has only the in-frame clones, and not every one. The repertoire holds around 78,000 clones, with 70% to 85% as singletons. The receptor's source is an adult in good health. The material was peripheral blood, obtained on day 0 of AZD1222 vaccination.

This CDR3 reads CASSGDAPGTGELFF. The DNA of the CDR3 is TGTGCCAGCTCCGGGGACGCCCCGGGGACCGGGGAGCTGTTTTTT. The chain joins TRBV18 to TRBJ2-2, with D perhaps assigned TRBD1 or TRBD2 (5 bases each). CDR3 length equals 15 residues. Germline loops: CDR1 KGHSH, CDR2 LQKENI. V dropped 6 bases and J dropped 5 bases, with 16 bases sitting between them.